This T cell receptor (beta chain) was recorded in a study of T cell responses to AZD1222 COVID-19 vaccine. Repertoires were generated with immunoSEQ multiplex PCR, while TCRdb's copy carries only in-frame clones and drops some. This table holds 130,000 to 150,000 clones, about 90% found once. Findings of the study overall: Vaccine-associated CD4 TCRs spanned spike, dominant at 160-218 and 743-854.

Notes on this clone: Its antigen is still unknown.

Sequences were derived from peripheral blood, sampled on day 0 of AZD1222 vaccination. This TCR came from an adult in good health.

The CDR3 nucleotides are TGTGCCAGCAGCTTAGAGGGGGCAGGCTACAATGAGCAGTTCTTC. Protein: CASSLEGAGYNEQFF. The V gene is TRBV7-3, the J gene TRBJ2-1, with 7 bases fitting TRBD1. J gave up 3 bases and V 2 bases, and 4 bases lay outside the gene matches. Germline loops: CDR1 SGHTA, CDR2 FQGTGA. The CDR3 is 15 amino acids.